This T cell receptor (beta chain) comes out of a study of cytomegalovirus exposure and HLA in healthy donors. The length of the CDR3 is 14 residues. V lost 4 bases and J lost 5; bases outside the gene matches: 7. Germline CDR1 reads SGHNT; CDR2 reads YYREEE (reference sequence). With 60 Vbeta and 13 Jbeta primers, the PCR was carried out. Produced via immunoSEQ multiplex PCR; TCRdb's table is partial and in-frame only. The data hold 93,000 or so clones, with approximately 84% observed a single time. This clone appeared a few times. What it recognizes is unknown. Study findings and constraints: Roughly uniform sequencing depth across donors was assumed, possibly incorrectly. The study put under 200 TCR beta chains on its list as cytomegalovirus-associated. Later analysis suggested links between common viral pathogens and several top significant clusters. The Asian-associated ancestry cluster reportedly had fewer N-insertions than the approximately 690-donor mean in a later analysis.

This clonotype originated in a woman between 18 and 30 years old in good health and CMV-seropositive. What was sequenced was PBMCs. The chain couples TRBV5-4 to TRBJ2-5; 8 bases are shared with TRBD1. The CDR3, as DNA: TGTGCCAGCAGCCCCTGGACAGGGCACGAGACCCAGTACTTC. Translating gives CASSPWTGHETQYF.